This T cell receptor (beta chain) appears in the sequencing data of a study of blood T cell repertoires in COVID-19. The V and J ends lost 3 bases and 3 bases respectively, with 12 bases between them. In germline, CDR1 is LGHDT, CDR2 YNNKEL (reference sequence). The CDR3 runs 16 residues. Profiling relied on immunoSEQ multiplex PCR, and the TCRdb table lists in-frame clones only, not all of them. The table lists about 280,000 clones, approximately 83% of them singletons. The specimen sequenced was peripheral blood. The rearrangement uses TRBV3-1 (or the pseudogene TRBV3-2) and TRBJ1-6; TRBD1 is a possible D gene (5 bases). This clonotype was sampled from a woman in her forties or fifties who had recovered from COVID-19. This chain's CDR3 is CASSQGGAIYNSPLHF. As DNA, the CDR3 is TGTGCCAGCAGCCAGGGAGGGGCGATCTATAATTCACCCCTCCACTTT.